This entry lists 13 T cell receptor beta chains sequenced from one sample in a study of early T cells in non-severe SARS-CoV-2 infection. From the 5' RACE reads, TCRdb called clonotypes with MiXCR, one entry per CDR3 protein. The sample includes 25,000 to 35,000 distinct CDR3 sequences, 6% seen only once; the top ten take around 34%. The sequencing used whole blood, collected at baseline. The receptors come from an adult who was a healthcare worker with PCR-confirmed SARS-CoV-2 infection or an uninfected control (not recorded which).

This clonotype was detected only a few times. The chain employs TRBV5-1 and TRBJ1-6, with D perhaps TRBD1 (5 bases). The V gene's germline CDR1 is SGHRS and CDR2 YFSETQ. Trimming stripped 3 bases from V and 7 bases from J, with 11 bases between. The CDR3 totals 14 residues. CDR3 nucleotides: TGCGCCAGCAGCTCCGGGACGTCCAATTCACCCCTCCACTTT. This encodes CASSSGTSNSPLHF.

J is TRBJ2-5 and V is TRBV6-5; the D call may be TRBD1 or TRBD2 (5 bases each). Germline loops: CDR1 MNHEY, CDR2 SVGAGI. Between the trimmed V and J ends, which lost 4 bases and 1 base, there was a span of 7 bases. This CDR3 contains 13 residues. The CDR3 loop reads CASSWGTQETQYF. The CDR3 DNA is TGTGCCAGCAGTTGGGGGACCCAAGAGACCCAGTACTTC.

The table lists this clonotype with many counts. The chain joins TRBV12-3 or TRBV12-4 to TRBJ2-7, with a weak D call TRBD2 (6 bases). The CDR3 contains 16 residues. V was trimmed by 2 bases and J by 4 bases, leaving 18 bases between them. CDR3 nucleotide sequence: TGTGCCAGCAGTTTATTCCCCAGCGGGCAACGGTACGAGCAGTACTTC. Amino acids: CASSLFPSGQRYEQYF.

In regard to this clonotype: A much larger clone lies one base from this, so it may be a read error. The CDR3, as DNA: TGCAGTGCTAGTGAGGCTAGCGAGACCTACGAGCAGTACTTC. It encodes CSASEASETYEQYF. The rearrangement joins TRBV20-1 to TRBJ2-7, with TRBD2 as a possible D gene (6 bases). The CDR3 covers 14 residues. Looked up from germline, CDR1 is DFQATT and CDR2 is SNEGSKA (reference sequence). Trimming took 3 bases from V and 2 from J, leaving 14 bases between them.

This clonotype showed up just a few times. The chain joins TRBV7-2 to TRBJ2-1; D ambiguous. The CDR3 runs 15 residues. Per germline, CDR1 SGHTA and CDR2 FQGNSA. With 1 base removed from V and 1 base from J, the gap between germline ends came to 8 bases. CDR3: CASSLGSMSYNEQFF. In nucleotides, the CDR3 is TGTGCCAGCAGCTTAGGGTCGATGTCCTACAATGAGCAGTTCTTC.

The gene calls are TRBV5-8 and TRBJ1-1, with a possible D match to TRBD1 (6 bases). The CDR3 spans 15 residues. Germline values: CDR1 SGHTS, CDR2 YDEGEE. Trimming cost V 0 bases and J 3 bases, with 12 bases left between them. The CDR3 protein is CASSLERGGYTEAFF. CDR3 coding DNA: TGTGCCAGCAGCTTGGAGAGGGGGGGTTACACTGAAGCTTTCTTT.

This clonotype appeared many times. V is TRBV11-2 and J is TRBJ2-1, with 8 bases lining up with TRBD2. The CDR3 extends over 13 amino acids. V gave up 0 bases and J gave up 12 bases; unmatched junction bases: 4. Germline V gene sequence: CDR1 SGHAT, CDR2 FQNNGV. The DNA for the CDR3 is TGTGCCAGCAGCTTAGAGAATAGCGGGACGCAGTTCTTC. Translation gives CASSLENSGTQFF.

Many counts were recorded for this clonotype. V gene TRBV7-9 combines with J gene TRBJ2-7; D is perhaps TRBD1 or TRBD2 (5 bases each). V was cut by 3 bases and J by 7 bases, with 10 bases left in between. Germline CDR1 SEHNR, CDR2 FQNEAQ (reference sequence). The CDR3 extends over 12 amino acids. This CDR3 is CASSLMGEEQYF. The CDR3 DNA is TGTGCCAGCAGCTTGATGGGGGAGGAGCAGTACTTC.

The sample holds many counts of this clonotype. The CDR3 region has the DNA TGTGCCAGCAGCACCCAGGGACAGCGCTACGAGCAGTACTTC. Translating it yields CASSTQGQRYEQYF. This rearrangement joins TRBV7-9 to TRBJ2-7; the match to TRBD1 covers 7 bases. Looked up from germline, CDR1 is SEHNR and CDR2 is FQNEAQ (reference sequence). The V and J ends lost 5 bases and 3 bases, in that order; junction bases with no gene match: 7. This CDR3 contains 14 residues.

At least ten counts were recorded for this clonotype. V is TRBV6-1 and J is TRBJ2-1, with 10 bases identical to TRBD2. J lost 4 bases, V lost 6 bases, and 15 bases had no gene match. The CDR3 is made up of 18 amino acids. Germline CDR1 is MNHNS and CDR2 is SASEGT. CDR3 protein: CASRDRGTSGALYNEQFF. CDR3 DNA: TGTGCCAGCAGAGACAGGGGAACTAGCGGGGCCCTATACAATGAGCAGTTCTTC.

This clonotype occurred many times. The gene calls are TRBV20-1 and TRBJ2-7, with TRBD2 identical over 7 bases. Germline V lookup: CDR1 DFQATT, CDR2 SNEGSKA (reference sequence). The length of the CDR3 is 17 residues. The ends lost 0 bases at V and 4 bases at J; junction bases unmatched: 15. The CDR3 region has the DNA TGCAGTGCTAGAGATCCATTCGGAGCGGGGAAGACTTACGAGCAGTACTTC. It codes for CSARDPFGAGKTYEQYF.

The table lists this clonotype with many counts. CDR3 protein: CASSSPGQPTDTQYF. The CDR3 coding sequence is TGCGCCAGCAGCTCCCCGGGACAGCCAACAGATACGCAGTATTTT. The V call is TRBV5-1, the J call TRBJ2-3; TRBD1 aligns across 7 bases. The junction had 7 bases not matched to a gene; V was cut back by 3 bases and J by 3 bases. Germline CDR1 is SGHRS and CDR2 is YFSETQ. The CDR3 totals 15 residues.

This clonotype was recorded at least ten times. The chain has TRBV29-1 and TRBJ1-5, with D possibly being TRBD1 (5 bases). V was shortened by 7 bases and J by 0 bases, with 10 bases between the two germline ends. The CDR3 covers 13 residues. Germline CDR1 is SQVTM and CDR2 is ANQGSEA. The CDR3: CSGNRYSNQPQHF. The CDR3 region has the DNA TGCAGCGGTAACAGGTATAGCAATCAGCCCCAGCATTTT. The full variable domain, completed using reference TRBV29-1 and TRBJ1-5, is SAVISQKPSRDICQRGTSLTIQCQVDSQVTMMFWYRQQPGQSLTLIATANQGSEATYESGFVIDKFPISRPNLTFSTLTVSNMSPEDSSIYLCSGNRYSNQPQHFGDGTRLSIL.